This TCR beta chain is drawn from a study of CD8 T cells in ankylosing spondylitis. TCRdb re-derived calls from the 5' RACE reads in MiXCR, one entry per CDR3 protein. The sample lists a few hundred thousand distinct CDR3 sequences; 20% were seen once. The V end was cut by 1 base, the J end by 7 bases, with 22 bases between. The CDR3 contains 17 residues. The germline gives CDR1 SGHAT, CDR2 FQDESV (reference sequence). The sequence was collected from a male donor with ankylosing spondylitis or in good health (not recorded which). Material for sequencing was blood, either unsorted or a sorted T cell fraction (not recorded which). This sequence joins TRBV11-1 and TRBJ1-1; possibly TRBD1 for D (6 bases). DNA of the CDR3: TGTGCCAGCAGCTTAGGGGCAGGGGTCAAGATACCAATTGAAGCTTTCTTT. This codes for CASSLGAGVKIPIEAFF.